The 22 T cell receptor beta chains below were found in one sample sequenced in a study of cytomegalovirus exposure and HLA in healthy donors. TCRdb's table, derived via immunoSEQ multiplex PCR, lists solely in-frame clones and lacks some. Seen here are 220,000 or so clones, around 90% observed once, and the top ten hold 1% to 1.2%. Sequencing input: PBMCs. These receptors originate from a woman aged 18-29 years in good health and CMV-seronegative.

The chain joins TRBV6-7 to TRBJ2-1; D possibly corresponds to TRBD2 (6 bases). TRBV6-7 is assigned to the ORF class and has an uncertain function. CDR3 length equals 14 residues. V dropped 8 bases and J dropped 9 bases, with 20 bases sitting between them. The CDR3 here is CASGPGGWVSEQFF. The CDR3 coding sequence is TGTGCCAGCGGTCCCGGGGGTTGGGTTAGTGAGCAGTTCTTC.

This clone was recorded only once. The chain is built from TRBV12-2 and TRBJ1-1. TRBV12-2 is marked as a pseudogene. This CDR3 is 15 amino acids long. In DNA, the CDR3 is TGTGCAAGTCGCTTAGCGCAACTCGCGGCCACTGAAGCTTTCTTT. It yields the protein CASRLAQLAATEAFF.

This clone was seen once. The chain has TRBV30 and TRBJ2-4; a weak D match, TRBD1 (5 bases). The CDR3 totals 12 residues. Germline V gives CDR1 GTSNPN, CDR2 SVGIG (reference sequence). The V end lost 1 base, the J end lost 4 bases, and 5 bases lay between the germline ends. The CDR3 is CAWSEGKNIQYF. DNA of the CDR3: TGTGCCTGGAGTGAGGGGAAAAACATTCAGTACTTC.

Here the CDR3 DNA reads TGTGCCAGCAGTGGTTCGATCGGCGGAACCTCTGGAAACACCATATATTTT. This translates into CASSGSIGGTSGNTIYF. This chain links TRBV2 with TRBJ1-3; D unclear. The V end was cut by 4 bases, the J end by 0 bases, with 16 bases between. Per germline, CDR1 SNHLY and CDR2 FYNNEI. The CDR3 has 17 residues.

The chain uses TRBV7-3 and TRBJ2-7, with TRBD2 matching 11 bases. Per germline, CDR1 SGHTA and CDR2 FQGTGA. The junction had 2 bases not matched to a gene; V was cut back by 3 bases and J by 4 bases. The CDR3 spans 14 residues. The CDR3 DNA reads TGTGCCAGCAGCTTCACTAGCGGGGGTTACGAGCAGTACTTC. Translation: CASSFTSGGYEQYF.

V and J are TRBV7-3 and TRBJ2-7; possible D gene TRBD2, 6 bases. Germline lookup yields CDR1 SGHTA and CDR2 FQGTGA. This CDR3 contains 14 residues. The V end was cut by 4 bases, the J end by 6 bases, with 16 bases between. CDR3 nucleotides: TGTGCCAGCAGCTCCCGGGGACTGCCCGGCGAGCAGTACTTC. This translates into CASSSRGLPGEQYF.

In DNA, the CDR3 is TGTGCCAGCAGCTTCTCCATAGACAGACTCTCTGGAAACACCATATATTTT. This translates into CASSFSIDRLSGNTIYF. The chain has TRBV7-6 and TRBJ1-3; maybe TRBD1 (5 bases). The CDR3 totals 17 residues. The ends were cut back, 3 bases at V and 0 bases at J, with 15 bases in the middle. Germline V gene lookup returns CDR1 SGHVS and CDR2 FNYEAQ.

V is TRBV11-2 and J is TRBJ1-1; a possible D gene is TRBD1 (6 bases). The CDR3 is 15 amino acids. Germline V gene lookup returns CDR1 SGHAT and CDR2 FQNNGV. Between the trimmed V and J ends, which lost 3 bases and 3 bases, there was a span of 14 bases. The CDR3 DNA reads as TGTGCCAGCAGCTTTTCTAGGGGGGGGTACACTGAAGCTTTCTTT. Protein sequence: CASSFSRGGYTEAFF.

The chain recombines TRBV14 with TRBJ2-1, with 7 bases identical to TRBD1. The V and J ends lost 5 bases and 4 bases, in that order; junction bases with no gene match: 11. The CDR3 is made up of 16 amino acids. From germline, CDR1 is SGHDN and CDR2 FVKESK. The CDR3 DNA is TGTGCCAGCAGCTCCGGGACAGCAAACTATTACAATGAGCAGTTCTTC. It yields the protein CASSSGTANYYNEQFF.

This clone has a handful of counts. This chain links TRBV7-6 with TRBJ1-2; D is uncertain. From germline, CDR1 is SGHVS and CDR2 FNYEAQ. V was clipped by 4 bases and J by 10 bases, with 16 bases between them. The CDR3 totals 13 residues. The CDR3 DNA reads TGTGCCAGCAGCTCGCCCAGTATAGGAGCCTACACCTTC. Translation: CASSSPSIGAYTF.

J is TRBJ1-1 and V is TRBV4-2; no reliable D call. V dropped 0 bases and J dropped 1 base, with 15 bases sitting between them. The CDR3 runs 17 residues. The V gene's germline CDR1 is LGHNA and CDR2 YNFKEQ. The CDR3 bases are TGTGCCAGCAGCCAAGATCTGCTTTGGCGGGAGAACACTGAAGCTTTCTTT. The encoded protein is CASSQDLLWRENTEAFF.

The V call is TRBV13, the J call TRBJ2-1; unclear D gene. V was shortened by 3 bases and J by 5 bases, with 11 bases between the two germline ends. Germline lookup yields CDR1 PRHDT and CDR2 FYEKMQ (reference sequence). The CDR3 is 14 residues long. CDR3 DNA sequence: TGTGCCAGCAGCTTGAGATCTTCCCACAATGAGCAGTTCTTC. It yields the protein CASSLRSSHNEQFF.

This clone was seen a few times. This chain joins TRBV2 and TRBJ1-1; D not resolved. CDR1 is SNHLY and CDR2 is FYNNEI in the germline V gene. V was clipped by 0 bases and J by 0 bases, with 17 bases between them. This CDR3 comprises 18 residues. The CDR3 region has the DNA TGTGCCAGCAGTGAAGCGGTCGGGCGGACTTTCATGAACACTGAAGCTTTCTTT. Encoded protein: CASSEAVGRTFMNTEAFF.

V and J are TRBV6-5 and TRBJ1-2, with D uncertain. The V and J ends lost 6 bases and 0 bases respectively, with 14 bases between them. Germline lookup yields CDR1 MNHEY and CDR2 SVGAGI. The CDR3 length is 15 residues. The CDR3 loop reads CASRVVAYANYGYTF. The CDR3, as DNA: TGTGCCAGCAGGGTTGTGGCATACGCTAACTATGGCTACACCTTC.

The V and J genes are TRBV25-1 and TRBJ1-1; unclear D gene. This CDR3 spans 14 amino acids. CDR1 and CDR2 from the germline V gene are MGHDK and SYGVNS. V shed 5 bases and J shed 1 base, with 11 bases lying between them. This CDR3 is CASSSARKNTEAFF. In DNA form, the CDR3 reads TGTGCCAGCAGTTCTGCCAGAAAGAACACTGAAGCTTTCTTT.

The chain uses TRBV4-2 and TRBJ2-1; TRBD2 matches 9 bases. Germline V gene sequence: CDR1 LGHNA, CDR2 YNFKEQ. V shed 1 base and J 7 bases; nucleotides not matched to a gene: 8. The CDR3 totals 16 residues. The CDR3 region is CASSQVRAGGWNEQFF. Written as DNA, the CDR3 is TGTGCCAGCAGCCAAGTACGTGCGGGAGGGTGGAATGAGCAGTTCTTC.

This clone was counted once. The rearrangement uses TRBV13 and TRBJ1-6, with D possibly matching TRBD1 (5 bases). Trimming left V 5 bases short and J 5 bases short, with 13 bases between. The CDR3 is 15 amino acids. The V gene's germline CDR1 is PRHDT and CDR2 FYEKMQ (reference sequence). CDR3 coding DNA: TGTGCCAGCAGCGACCACCAGACAGATAATTCACCCCTCCACTTT. Residues: CASSDHQTDNSPLHF.

The rearrangement joins TRBV2 to TRBJ1-2; no definite D call. The germline V gene encodes CDR1 SNHLY and CDR2 FYNNEI. The CDR3 length is 12 residues. CDR3 nucleotides: TGTGCTTCCAACTCAGACCAGGATGGCTACACCTTC. Protein: CASNSDQDGYTF. The full variable domain, its missing parts supplied by reference TRBV2 and TRBJ1-2, is EPEVTQTPSHQVTQMGQEVILRCVPISNHLYFYWYRQILGQKVEFLVSFYNNEISEKSEIFDDQFSVERPDGSNFTLKIRSTKLEDSAMYFCASNSDQDGYTFGSGTRLTVV.

The rearrangement joins TRBV5-1 to TRBJ2-5, with 9 bases that match TRBD1. The J segment lost 9 bases and the V segment lost 4 bases, leaving 13 bases of the junction unmatched. Germline CDR1 reads SGHRS; CDR2 reads YFSETQ. This CDR3 comprises 15 residues. The CDR3 nucleotides are TGCGCCAGCAGCCCGGACAGGGGCAACAAGTTGGCCCAGTACTTC. Residues: CASSPDRGNKLAQYF.

The sample holds one count of this clone. The chain couples TRBV28 to TRBJ2-3, with 8 bases identical to TRBD1. Germline lookup yields CDR1 MDHEN and CDR2 SYDVKM. V was pared by 3 bases and J by 3 bases, with 11 bases of the junction left unmatched. The CDR3 has 17 amino acids. CDR3 amino acids: CASSFFSLRDRTDTQYF. The CDR3 DNA reads as TGTGCCAGCAGTTTCTTTTCGCTCCGGGACAGGACAGATACGCAGTATTTT.

V gene TRBV6-5 combines with J gene TRBJ1-2, with 7 bases aligning to TRBD1. V lost 5 bases, J lost 5 bases, and 11 bases stayed unmatched. The CDR3 is 15 amino acids. Germline V gene sequence: CDR1 MNHEY, CDR2 SVGAGI. The DNA of the CDR3 is TGTGCCAGCAGTCCCCTCCCGACAGGGTTTTATGGCTACACCTTC. Translation: CASSPLPTGFYGYTF.

This chain uses TRBV5-1 with TRBJ2-1; the D gene is possibly TRBD2 (6 bases). CDR1 is SGHRS and CDR2 is YFSETQ in the germline V gene. The CDR3 extends over 16 amino acids. Trimming removed 4 bases at V and 0 bases at J, with 14 bases between. CDR3 sequence: CASSPAGLSSYNEQFF. CDR3 nucleotide sequence: TGCGCCAGCAGCCCGGCCGGACTAAGCTCCTACAATGAGCAGTTCTTC.